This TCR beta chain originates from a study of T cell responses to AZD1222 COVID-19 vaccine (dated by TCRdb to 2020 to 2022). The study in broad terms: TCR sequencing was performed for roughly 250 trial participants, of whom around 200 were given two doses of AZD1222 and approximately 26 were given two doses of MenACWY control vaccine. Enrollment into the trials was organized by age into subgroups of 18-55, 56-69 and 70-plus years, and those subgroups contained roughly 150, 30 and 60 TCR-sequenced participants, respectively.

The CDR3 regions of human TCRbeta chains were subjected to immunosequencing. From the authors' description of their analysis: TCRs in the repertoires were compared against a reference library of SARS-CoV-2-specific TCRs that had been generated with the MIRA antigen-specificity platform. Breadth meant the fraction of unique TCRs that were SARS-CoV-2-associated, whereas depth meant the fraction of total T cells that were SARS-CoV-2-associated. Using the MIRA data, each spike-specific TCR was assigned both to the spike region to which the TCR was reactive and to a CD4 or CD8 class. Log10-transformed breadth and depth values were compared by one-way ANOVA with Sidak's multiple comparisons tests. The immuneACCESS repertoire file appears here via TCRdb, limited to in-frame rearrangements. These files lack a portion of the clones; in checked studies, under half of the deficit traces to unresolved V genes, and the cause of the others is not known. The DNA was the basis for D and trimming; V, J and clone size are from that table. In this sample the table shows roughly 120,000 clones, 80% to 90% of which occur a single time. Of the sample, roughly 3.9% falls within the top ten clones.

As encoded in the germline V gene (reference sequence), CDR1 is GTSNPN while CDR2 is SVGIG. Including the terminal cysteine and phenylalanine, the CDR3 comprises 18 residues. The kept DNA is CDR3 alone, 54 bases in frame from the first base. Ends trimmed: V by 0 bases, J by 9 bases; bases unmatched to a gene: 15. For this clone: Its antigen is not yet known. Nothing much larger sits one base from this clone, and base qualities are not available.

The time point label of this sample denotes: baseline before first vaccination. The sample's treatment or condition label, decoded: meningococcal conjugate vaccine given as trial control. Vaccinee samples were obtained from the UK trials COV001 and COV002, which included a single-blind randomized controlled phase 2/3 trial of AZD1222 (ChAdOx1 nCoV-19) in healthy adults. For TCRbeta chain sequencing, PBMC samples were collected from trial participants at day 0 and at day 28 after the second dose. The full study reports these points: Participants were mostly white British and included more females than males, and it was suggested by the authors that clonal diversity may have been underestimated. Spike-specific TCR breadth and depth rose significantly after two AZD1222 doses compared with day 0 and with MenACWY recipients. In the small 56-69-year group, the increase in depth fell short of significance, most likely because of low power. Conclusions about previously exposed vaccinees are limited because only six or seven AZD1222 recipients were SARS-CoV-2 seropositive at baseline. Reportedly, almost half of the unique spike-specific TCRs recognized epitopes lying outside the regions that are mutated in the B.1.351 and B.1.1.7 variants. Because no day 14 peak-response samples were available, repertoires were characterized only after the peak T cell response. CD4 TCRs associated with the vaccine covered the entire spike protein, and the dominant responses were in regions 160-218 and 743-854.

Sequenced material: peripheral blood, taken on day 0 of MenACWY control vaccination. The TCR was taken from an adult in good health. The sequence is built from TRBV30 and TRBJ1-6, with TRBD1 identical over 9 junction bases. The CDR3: CAWSVTPGDRELRSPLHF. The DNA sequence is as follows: TGTGCCTGGAGTGTAACCCCGGGGGACAGGGAGCTTCGTTCACCCCTCCACTTT.